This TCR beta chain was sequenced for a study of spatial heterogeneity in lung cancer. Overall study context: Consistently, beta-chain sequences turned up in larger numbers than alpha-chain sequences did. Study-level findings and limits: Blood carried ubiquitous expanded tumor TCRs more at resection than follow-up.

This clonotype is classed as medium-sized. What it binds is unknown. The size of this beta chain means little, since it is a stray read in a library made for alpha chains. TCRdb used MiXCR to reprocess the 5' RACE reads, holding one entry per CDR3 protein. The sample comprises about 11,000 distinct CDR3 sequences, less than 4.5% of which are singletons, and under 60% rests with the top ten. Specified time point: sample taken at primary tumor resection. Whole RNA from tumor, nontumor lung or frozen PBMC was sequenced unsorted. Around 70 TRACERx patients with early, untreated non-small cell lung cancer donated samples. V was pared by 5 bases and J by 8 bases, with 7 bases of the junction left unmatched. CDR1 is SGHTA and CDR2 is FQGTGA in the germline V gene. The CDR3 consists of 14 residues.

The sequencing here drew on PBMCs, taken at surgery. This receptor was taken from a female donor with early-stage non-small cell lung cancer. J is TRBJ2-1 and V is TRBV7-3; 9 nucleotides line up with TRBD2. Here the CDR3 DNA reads TGTGCCAGCAGCCTCGGGACTAGCTCGCATGAGCAGTTCTTC. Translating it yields CASSLGTSSHEQFF.